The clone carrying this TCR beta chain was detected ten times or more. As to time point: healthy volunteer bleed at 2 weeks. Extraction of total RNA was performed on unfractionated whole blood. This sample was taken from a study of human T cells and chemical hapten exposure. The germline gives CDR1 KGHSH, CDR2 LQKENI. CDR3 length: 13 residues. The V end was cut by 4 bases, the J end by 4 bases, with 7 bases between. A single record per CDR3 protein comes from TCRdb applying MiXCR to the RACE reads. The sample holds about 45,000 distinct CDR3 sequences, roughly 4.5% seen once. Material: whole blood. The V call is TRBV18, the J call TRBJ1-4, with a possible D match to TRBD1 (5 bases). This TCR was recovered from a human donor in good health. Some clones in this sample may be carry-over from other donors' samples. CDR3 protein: CASSLDSNEKLFF. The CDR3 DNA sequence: TGTGCCAGCTCACTCGACAGTAATGAAAAACTGTTTTTT. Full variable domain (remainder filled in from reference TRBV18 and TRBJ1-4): NAGVMQNPRHLVRRRGQEARLRCSPMKGHSHVYWYRQLPEEGLKFMVYLQKENIIDESGMPKERFSAEFPKEGPSILRIQQVVRGDSAAYFCASSLDSNEKLFFGSGTQLSVL.